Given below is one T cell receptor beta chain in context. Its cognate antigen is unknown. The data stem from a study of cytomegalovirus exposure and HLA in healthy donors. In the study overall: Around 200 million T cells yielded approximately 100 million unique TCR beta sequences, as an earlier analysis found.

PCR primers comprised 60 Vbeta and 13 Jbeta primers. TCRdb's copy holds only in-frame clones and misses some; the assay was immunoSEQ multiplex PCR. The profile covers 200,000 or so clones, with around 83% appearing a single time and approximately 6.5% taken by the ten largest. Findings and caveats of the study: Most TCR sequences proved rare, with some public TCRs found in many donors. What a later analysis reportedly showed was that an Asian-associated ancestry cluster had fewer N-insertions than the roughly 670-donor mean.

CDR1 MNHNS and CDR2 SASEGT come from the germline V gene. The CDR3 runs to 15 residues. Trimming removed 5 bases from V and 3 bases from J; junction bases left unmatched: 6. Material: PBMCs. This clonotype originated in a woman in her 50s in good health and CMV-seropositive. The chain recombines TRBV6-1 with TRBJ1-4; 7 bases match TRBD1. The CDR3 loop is CASSFTGVANEKLFF. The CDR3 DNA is TGTGCCAGCAGTTTCACAGGGGTGGCTAATGAAAAACTGTTTTTT.